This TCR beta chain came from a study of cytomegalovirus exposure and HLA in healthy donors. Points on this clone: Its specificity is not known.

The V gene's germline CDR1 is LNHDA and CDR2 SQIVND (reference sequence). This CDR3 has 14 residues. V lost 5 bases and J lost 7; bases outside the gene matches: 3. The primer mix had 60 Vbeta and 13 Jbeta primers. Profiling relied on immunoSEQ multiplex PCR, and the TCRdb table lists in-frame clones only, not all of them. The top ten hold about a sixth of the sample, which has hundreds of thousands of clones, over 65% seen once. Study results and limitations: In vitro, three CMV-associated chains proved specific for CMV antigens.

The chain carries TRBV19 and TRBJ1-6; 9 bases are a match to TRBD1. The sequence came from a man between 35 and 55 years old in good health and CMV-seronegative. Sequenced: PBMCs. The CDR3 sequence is CASSLGQGNSPLHF. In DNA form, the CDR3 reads TGTGCCAGTAGTTTGGGACAGGGCAATTCACCCCTCCACTTT.